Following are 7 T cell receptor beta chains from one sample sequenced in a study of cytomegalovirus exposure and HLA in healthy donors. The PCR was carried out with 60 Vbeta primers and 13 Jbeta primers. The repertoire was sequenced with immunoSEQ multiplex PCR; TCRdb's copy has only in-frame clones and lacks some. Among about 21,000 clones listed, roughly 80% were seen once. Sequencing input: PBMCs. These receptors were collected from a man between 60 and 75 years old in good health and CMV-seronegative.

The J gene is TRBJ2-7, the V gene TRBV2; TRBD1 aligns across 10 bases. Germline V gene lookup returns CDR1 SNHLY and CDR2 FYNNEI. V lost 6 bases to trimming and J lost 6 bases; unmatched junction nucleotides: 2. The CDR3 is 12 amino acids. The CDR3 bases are TGTGCCAGCAGCCGGGACAGGGGCGAGCAGTACTTC. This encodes CASSRDRGEQYF.

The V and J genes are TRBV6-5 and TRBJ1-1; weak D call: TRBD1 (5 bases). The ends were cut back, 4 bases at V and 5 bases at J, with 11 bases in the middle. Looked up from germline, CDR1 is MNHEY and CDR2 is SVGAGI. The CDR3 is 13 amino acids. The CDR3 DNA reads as TGTGCCAGCAGTTCATCAGGGCGTACTGAAGCTTTCTTT. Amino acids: CASSSSGRTEAFF.

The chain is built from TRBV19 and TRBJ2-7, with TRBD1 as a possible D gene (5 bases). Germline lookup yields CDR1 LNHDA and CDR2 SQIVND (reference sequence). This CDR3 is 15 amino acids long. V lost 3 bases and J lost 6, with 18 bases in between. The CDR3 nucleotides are TGTGCCAGTAGTATGTTTCAGGGCCCTCCCTTCGAGCAGTACTTC. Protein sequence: CASSMFQGPPFEQYF. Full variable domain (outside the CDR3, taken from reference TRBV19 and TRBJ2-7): DGGITQSPKYLFRKEGQNVTLSCEQNLNHDAMYWYRQDPGQGLRLIYYSQIVNDFQKGDIAEGYSVSREKKESFPLTVTSAQKNPTAFYLCASSMFQGPPFEQYFGPGTRLTVT.

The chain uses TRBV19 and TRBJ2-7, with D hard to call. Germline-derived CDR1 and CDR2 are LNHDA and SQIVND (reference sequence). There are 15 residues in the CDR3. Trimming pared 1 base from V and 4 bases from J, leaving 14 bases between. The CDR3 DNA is TGTGCCAGTAGTATAGGTGCGGAGAGACCTTACGAGCAGTACTTC. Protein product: CASSIGAERPYEQYF.

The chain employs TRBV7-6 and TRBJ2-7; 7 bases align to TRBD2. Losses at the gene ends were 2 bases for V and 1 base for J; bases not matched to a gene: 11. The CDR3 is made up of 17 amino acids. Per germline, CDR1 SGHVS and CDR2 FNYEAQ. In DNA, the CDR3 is TGTGCCAGCAGCTTATGGGGAGGGTGGGGCAGTTCCTACGAGCAGTACTTC. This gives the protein CASSLWGGWGSSYEQYF.

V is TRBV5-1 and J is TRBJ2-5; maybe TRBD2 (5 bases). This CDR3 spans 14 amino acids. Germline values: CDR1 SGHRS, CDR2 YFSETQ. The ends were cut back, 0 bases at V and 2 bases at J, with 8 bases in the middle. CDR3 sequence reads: CASSLGGPQETQYF. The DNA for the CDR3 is TGCGCCAGCAGCTTGGGAGGGCCTCAAGAGACCCAGTACTTC.

The CDR3 is CSAPDREGAFF. The CDR3 DNA sequence: TGCAGTGCCCCAGACAGGGAAGGAGCTTTCTTT. The chain uses TRBV20-1 and TRBJ1-1; TRBD1 matches at 7 bases. Germline lookup yields CDR1 DFQATT and CDR2 SNEGSKA (reference sequence). The CDR3 extends over 11 amino acids. The J segment lost 10 bases and the V segment lost 6 bases, leaving 8 bases of the junction unmatched.